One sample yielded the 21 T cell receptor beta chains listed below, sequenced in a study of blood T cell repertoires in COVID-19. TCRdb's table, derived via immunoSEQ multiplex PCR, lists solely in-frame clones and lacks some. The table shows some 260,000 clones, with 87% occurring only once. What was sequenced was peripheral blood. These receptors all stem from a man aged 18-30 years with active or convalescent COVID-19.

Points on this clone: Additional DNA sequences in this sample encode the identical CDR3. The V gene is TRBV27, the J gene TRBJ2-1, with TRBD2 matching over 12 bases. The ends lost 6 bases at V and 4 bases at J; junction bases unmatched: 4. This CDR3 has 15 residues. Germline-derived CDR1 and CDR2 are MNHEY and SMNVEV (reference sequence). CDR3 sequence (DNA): TGTGCCAGCAGCCCGGGACTAGCGGGTTACAATGAGCAGTTCTTC. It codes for CASSPGLAGYNEQFF.

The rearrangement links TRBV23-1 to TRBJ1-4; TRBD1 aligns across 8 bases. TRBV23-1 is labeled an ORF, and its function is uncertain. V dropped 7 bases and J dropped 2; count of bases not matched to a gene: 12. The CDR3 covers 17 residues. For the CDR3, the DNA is TGCGCCAGCAACGGACAGGGTGAGTTGACGACTAATGAAAAACTGTTTTTT. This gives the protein CASNGQGELTTNEKLFF.

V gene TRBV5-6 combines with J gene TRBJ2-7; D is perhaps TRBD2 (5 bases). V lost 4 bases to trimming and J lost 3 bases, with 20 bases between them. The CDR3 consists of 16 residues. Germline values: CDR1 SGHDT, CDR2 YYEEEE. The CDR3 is CASSPTGRRGNYEQYF. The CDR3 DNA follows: TGTGCCAGCAGCCCCACTGGACGGAGAGGGAACTACGAGCAGTACTTC.

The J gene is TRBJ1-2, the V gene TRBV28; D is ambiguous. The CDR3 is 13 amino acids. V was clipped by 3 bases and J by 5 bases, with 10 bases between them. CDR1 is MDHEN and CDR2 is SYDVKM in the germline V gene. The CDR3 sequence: CASSLPGSYGYTF. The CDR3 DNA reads TGTGCCAGCAGTTTGCCAGGAAGTTATGGCTACACCTTC.

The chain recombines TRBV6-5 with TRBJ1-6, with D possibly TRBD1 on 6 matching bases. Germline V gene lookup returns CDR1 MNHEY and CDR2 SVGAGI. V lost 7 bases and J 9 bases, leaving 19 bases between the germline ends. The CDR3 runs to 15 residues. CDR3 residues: CASNTGQSVGSPLHF. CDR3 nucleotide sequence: TGTGCCAGCAACACAGGACAGTCCGTGGGTTCACCCCTCCACTTT.

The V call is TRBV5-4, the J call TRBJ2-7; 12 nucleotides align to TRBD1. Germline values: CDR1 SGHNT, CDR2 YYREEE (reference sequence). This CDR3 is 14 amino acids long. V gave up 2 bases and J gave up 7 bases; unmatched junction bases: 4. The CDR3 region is CASSFRDRGREQYF. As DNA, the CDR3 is TGTGCCAGCAGCTTCCGGGACAGGGGGCGTGAGCAGTACTTC. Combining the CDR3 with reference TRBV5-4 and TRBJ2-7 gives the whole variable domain ETGVTQSPTHLIKTRGQQVTLRCSSQSGHNTVSWYQQALGQGPQFIFQYYREEENGRGNFPPRFSGLQFPNYSSELNVNALELDDSALYLCASSFRDRGREQYFGPGTRLTVT.

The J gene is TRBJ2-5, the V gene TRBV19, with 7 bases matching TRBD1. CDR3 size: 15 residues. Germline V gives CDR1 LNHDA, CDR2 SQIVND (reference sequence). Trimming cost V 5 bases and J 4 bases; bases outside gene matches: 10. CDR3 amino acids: CASSRFFRQGETQYF. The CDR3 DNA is TGTGCCAGTAGTCGGTTCTTTCGACAGGGAGAGACCCAGTACTTC.

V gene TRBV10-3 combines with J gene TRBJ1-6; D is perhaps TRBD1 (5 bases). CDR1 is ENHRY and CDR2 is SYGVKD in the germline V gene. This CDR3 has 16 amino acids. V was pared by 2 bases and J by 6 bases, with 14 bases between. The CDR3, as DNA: TGTGCCATCAGTGAGCCCCGGGGGGGGACTAATTCACCCCTCCACTTT. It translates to CAISEPRGGTNSPLHF.

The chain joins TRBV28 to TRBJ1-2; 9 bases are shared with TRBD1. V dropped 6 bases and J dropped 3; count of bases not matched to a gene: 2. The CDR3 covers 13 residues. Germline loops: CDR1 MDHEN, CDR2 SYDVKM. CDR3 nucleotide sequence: TGTGCCAGCAGAAGGACAGGGGACTATGGCTACACCTTC. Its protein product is CASRRTGDYGYTF.

CDR3 loop: CASGRDRSTDTQYF. Written as DNA, the CDR3 is TGTGCCAGCGGGCGGGACAGGTCAACAGATACGCAGTATTTT. This rearrangement joins TRBV2 to TRBJ2-3; TRBD1 aligns across 8 bases. Germline CDR1 SNHLY, CDR2 FYNNEI. V lost 8 bases to trimming and J lost 3 bases; unmatched junction nucleotides: 7. CDR3 length: 14 residues.

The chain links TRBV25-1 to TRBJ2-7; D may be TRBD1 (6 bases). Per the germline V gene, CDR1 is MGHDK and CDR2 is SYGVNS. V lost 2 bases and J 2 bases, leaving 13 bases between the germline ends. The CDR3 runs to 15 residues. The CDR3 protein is CASSEVSDRTYEQYF. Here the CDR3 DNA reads TGTGCCAGCAGTGAAGTCAGCGACAGGACCTACGAGCAGTACTTC.

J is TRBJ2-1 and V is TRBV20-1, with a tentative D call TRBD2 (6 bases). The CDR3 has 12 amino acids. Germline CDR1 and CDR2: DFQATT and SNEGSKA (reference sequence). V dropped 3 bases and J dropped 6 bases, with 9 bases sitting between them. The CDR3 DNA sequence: TGCAGTGCTAGTCGGGACTCCAATGAGCAGTTCTTC. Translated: CSASRDSNEQFF.

This CDR3 reads CASSPTGGYEQYF. Written as DNA, the CDR3 is TGTGCCAGCTCACCGACAGGGGGCTACGAGCAGTACTTC. The chain is built from TRBV18 and TRBJ2-7, with TRBD1 matching 9 bases. Looked up from germline, CDR1 is KGHSH and CDR2 is LQKENI. The CDR3 totals 13 residues. Trimming cost V 3 bases and J 3 bases; bases outside gene matches: 0. The variable domain in full, completed from reference TRBV18 and TRBJ2-7, reads NAGVMQNPRHLVRRRGQEARLRCSPMKGHSHVYWYRQLPEEGLKFMVYLQKENIIDESGMPKERFSAEFPKEGPSILRIQQVVRGDSAAYFCASSPTGGYEQYFGPGTRLTVT.

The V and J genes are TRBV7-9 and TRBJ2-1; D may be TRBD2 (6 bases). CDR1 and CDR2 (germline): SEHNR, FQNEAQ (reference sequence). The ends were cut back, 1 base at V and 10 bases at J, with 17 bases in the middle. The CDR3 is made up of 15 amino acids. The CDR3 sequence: CASSLGLGGAHEQFF. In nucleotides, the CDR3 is TGTGCCAGCAGCTTAGGCCTCGGGGGAGCACACGAGCAGTTCTTC.

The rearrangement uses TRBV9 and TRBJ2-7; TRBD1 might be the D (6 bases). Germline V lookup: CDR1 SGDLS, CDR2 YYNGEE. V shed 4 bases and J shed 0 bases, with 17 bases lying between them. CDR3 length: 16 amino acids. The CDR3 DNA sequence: TGTGCCAGCAGCCCACAGGGTTACGGTGGCTCCTACGAGCAGTACTTC. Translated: CASSPQGYGGSYEQYF.

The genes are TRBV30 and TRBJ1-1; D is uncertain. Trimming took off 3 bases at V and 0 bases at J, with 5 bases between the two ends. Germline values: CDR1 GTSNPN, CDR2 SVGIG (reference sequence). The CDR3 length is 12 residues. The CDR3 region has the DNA TGTGCCTGGAGACAGTTGAACACTGAAGCTTTCTTT. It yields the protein CAWRQLNTEAFF.

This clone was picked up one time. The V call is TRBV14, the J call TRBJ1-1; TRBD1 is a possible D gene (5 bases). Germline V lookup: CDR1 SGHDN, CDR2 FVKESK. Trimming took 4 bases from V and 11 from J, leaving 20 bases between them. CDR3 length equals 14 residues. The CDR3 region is CASSRRRSGESAFF. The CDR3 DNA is TGTGCCAGCAGCCGCCGAAGGTCGGGGGAGTCTGCTTTCTTT. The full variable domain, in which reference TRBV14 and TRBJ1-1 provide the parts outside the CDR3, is EAGVTQFPSHSVIEKGQTVTLRCDPISGHDNLYWYRRVMGKEIKFLLHFVKESKQDESGMPNNRFLAERTGGTYSTLKVQPAELEDSGVYFCASSRRRSGESAFFGQGTRLTVV.

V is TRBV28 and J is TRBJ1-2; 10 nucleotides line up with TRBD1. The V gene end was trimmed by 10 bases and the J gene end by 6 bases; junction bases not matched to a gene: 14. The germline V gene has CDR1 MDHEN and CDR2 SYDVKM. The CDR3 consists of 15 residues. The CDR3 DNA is TGTGCCATCCTCCCATCCGGGACAGGGGCCCATGGCTACACCTTC. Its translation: CAILPSGTGAHGYTF.

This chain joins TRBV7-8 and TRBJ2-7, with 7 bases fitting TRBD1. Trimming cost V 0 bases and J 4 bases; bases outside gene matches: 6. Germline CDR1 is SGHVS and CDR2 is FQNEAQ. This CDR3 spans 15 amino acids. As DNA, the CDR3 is TGTGCCAGCAGCTTAGCGGAAGGGGGCGGGTACGAGCAGTACTTC. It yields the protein CASSLAEGGGYEQYF.

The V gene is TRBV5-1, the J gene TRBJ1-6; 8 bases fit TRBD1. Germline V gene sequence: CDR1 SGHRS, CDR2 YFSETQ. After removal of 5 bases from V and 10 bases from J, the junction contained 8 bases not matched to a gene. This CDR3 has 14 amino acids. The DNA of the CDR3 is TGCGCCAGCAGTTCGGACAGGGAGTCCTCACCCCTCCACTTT. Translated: CASSSDRESSPLHF.

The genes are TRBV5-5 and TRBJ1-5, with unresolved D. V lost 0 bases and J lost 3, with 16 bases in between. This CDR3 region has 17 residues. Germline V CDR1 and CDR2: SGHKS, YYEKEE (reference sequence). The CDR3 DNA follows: TGTGCCAGCAGCTTGGTAGAGGTAGATCGATACAATCAGCCCCAGCATTTT. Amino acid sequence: CASSLVEVDRYNQPQHF.